The present TCR beta chain was sequenced within a study of cytomegalovirus exposure and HLA in healthy donors. Use of 60 Vbeta and 13 Jbeta primers characterized the PCR. Only in-frame clones appear in the TCRdb table, and some are missing; sequencing was by immunoSEQ multiplex PCR. This sample has approximately 170,000 clones; over 70% occur once, and the top ten carry roughly 1.4%. This receptor was identified in a man in his fifties in good health and CMV-seropositive. The material sequenced was PBMCs.

The CDR3 DNA reads TGTGCCAGCTCACCAGCAGGCGTCTATGGCTACACCTTC. Translating gives CASSPAGVYGYTF. V gene TRBV18 combines with J gene TRBJ1-2; D gene unclear. Germline V lookup: CDR1 KGHSH, CDR2 LQKENI. Trimming took 2 bases from V and 4 from J, leaving 8 bases between them. This CDR3 has 13 amino acids.